This TCR beta chain was sequenced in a study of response to subunit inactivated influenza vaccine (dated by TCRdb to about 2018). A note on the overall study: The study used deep quantitative T cell receptor repertoire profiling to track responses to a trivalent subunit inactivated influenza vaccine. The investigation overall reported the following: It was suggested by the authors that each seasonal influenza vaccination may recruit only a limited number of new T cells.

The CDR3 starts with the cysteine, ends with the phenylalanine, and has 14 residues. Only CDR3 DNA is held: 42 bases, read in frame from base 1. V and J are truncated by 1 base and 0 bases respectively, leaving an intervening sequence of 6 bases. CDR1 SEHNR and CDR2 FQNEAQ were looked up in the germline V gene (reference sequence). To prepare the library, RT-PCR was applied. Sequencing instrument: Illumina HiSeq 2500. The public reads were run again by TCRdb, first through fastp at Q25 and then through MiXCR, and only productive beta chains were kept. Rows with one shared CDR3 protein collapse into an entry with the most common genes and DNA. Across this sample there are 150,000 to 200,000 distinct CDR3 sequences, with approximately 12% seen only once. Clones ranked in the top ten supply about 29% of the sample. This clonotype appeared a few times. This clone's antigen is unknown. No clone much larger than this one lies a single base away; base qualities are absent.

This sample also belongs to another study, concerning T cells expressing NK-cell markers. The second study, in turn, reports: TCR beta cDNA libraries were made by 5'RACE template switching that added a universal primer site and unique molecular identifiers. Three sorted T-cell subsets (CD3+CD56+NKG2C+, CD3+CD56+NKG2C- and CD3+CD56-NKG2C+) from several donors had their TCR beta-chain repertoires profiled. Among the eight sequenced donors, only one was HCMV-seronegative, while the other seven were HCMV-seropositive. In several experiments an anti-gammadeltaTCR antibody was added to restrict sorting to alphabetaTCR-expressing T cells. In a handful of donors, the dominant CD3+CD56+NKG2C+ clonotypes ranked among the top 10 CD8+ clonotypes, making up roughly 1.0-8% of CD8+ T cells. Those dominant clonotypes were again the most abundant among CD3+CD56-NKG2C+ cells in several donors, at roughly 25-60.1%. Whether the expanded NKG2C-expressing T cell clones were specific for HCMV antigens remained unclear. The eight sequenced donors were randomly selected healthy volunteers, three men and five women. HCMV serostatus was determined by detecting HCMV-specific IgG in serum with a commercial ELISA kit. Ficoll density gradient centrifugation was used to isolate peripheral blood mononuclear cells from blood. CD4+ and CD8+ T cells were isolated from PBMC by magnetic immunoseparation with Miltenyi isolation kits. Synthesis of cDNA was primed from the TCR beta constant segment and was followed by two consecutive PCR amplification steps. Illumina HiSeq 2000/2500, MiSeq or NextSeq was used to sequence libraries as 2 x 150 bp reads. MIGEC was used to demultiplex reads and group the reads by UMI, and MiTCR was used to assemble and quantify clonotypes. To exclude erroneous sequences, any TCR cDNA sequence not supported by at least two reads was discarded. The tcR package was used for downstream repertoire analysis, and clonotypes were matched across fractions by CDR3 nucleotide sequence plus V segment. VDJmatch was used to annotate antigen specificity against VDJdb, with one amino acid substitution allowed in CDR3.

The receptor's source is a man aged 50-59 years who received an inactivated influenza vaccine. Donor details come from another sample of the same person, matched by shared clones. The sample consisted of CD8+ T cells sorted from PBMCs, taken approximately 12 days after vaccination. The chain joins TRBV7-9 to TRBJ2-5, with the D gene not clear enough to name. Here is the DNA: TGTGCCAGCAGCTTAGGCGGTGACCAAGAGACCCAGTACTTC. Translation gives CASSLGGDQETQYF.